Sequencing of this TCR beta chain was carried out in a study of glioma-infiltrating T cells after dendritic cell vaccination. CDR3 length: 16 amino acids. The germline CDR1 and CDR2 sequences are SGHAT and FQNNGV. The V end was cut by 5 bases, the J end by 7 bases, with 20 bases between. Time point of the sample: after dendritic cell vaccination, including at tumor progression/relapse. In its sample, this clone was seen a few times. The primer mix had 60 V beta and 13 J beta primers. Only in-frame clones appear in the TCRdb table, and some are missing; sequencing was by immunoSEQ multiplex PCR. The table lists 99,000 or so clones, approximately 80% of them singletons.

The sequence was collected from a human donor with glioblastoma. The chain employs TRBV11-2 and TRBJ1-4, with TRBD1 as a possible D gene (5 bases). This material consisted of blood, taken after dendritic cell vaccination. CDR3 loop: CASSRLQAGRGEKLFF. The DNA for the CDR3 is TGTGCCAGCAGCCGCTTACAGGCCGGTCGCGGTGAAAAACTGTTTTTT.